The 4 T cell receptor beta chains below were found in one sample sequenced in a study of cytomegalovirus exposure and HLA in healthy donors. PCR involved 60 Vbeta and 13 Jbeta primers. TCRdb's copy holds only in-frame clones and misses some; the assay was immunoSEQ multiplex PCR. Of around 200,000 clones listed, 70% to 80% were seen once; the top ten hold less than 2.5%. Sequenced input: PBMCs. The receptors shown here come from a woman aged 45-65 years in good health and CMV-seronegative.

The chain joins TRBV4-1 to TRBJ2-3; 11 bases agree with TRBD2. V dropped 0 bases and J dropped 4; count of bases not matched to a gene: 3. The V gene's germline CDR1 is MGHRA and CDR2 YSYEKL. The CDR3 contains 16 residues. The CDR3 protein is CASSQELAGGADTQYF. The CDR3 coding sequence is TGCGCCAGCAGCCAAGAGCTAGCGGGAGGAGCAGATACGCAGTATTTT.

Of note for this clone: The same CDR3 can be traced to other DNA sequences in this sample. V is TRBV10-3 and J is TRBJ2-7; the D is unclear. CDR1 ENHRY and CDR2 SYGVKD come from the germline V gene. There are 12 residues in the CDR3. Deletions cut 2 bases from V and 4 bases from J, with 6 bases between. DNA for the CDR3: TGTGCCATCAGTGAGACCGCGTACGAGCAGTACTTC. This translates into CAISETAYEQYF.

The rearrangement uses TRBV28 and TRBJ1-2; 10 bases fit TRBD1. J was trimmed by 0 bases and V by 5 bases; bases with no gene match: 12. The CDR3 length is 18 residues. The germline V gene has CDR1 MDHEN and CDR2 SYDVKM. This CDR3 reads CASSANPGQGGANYGYTF. The DNA of the CDR3 is TGTGCCAGCAGTGCAAACCCCGGACAGGGGGGAGCTAACTATGGCTACACCTTC.

This clone appeared a few times. The chain has TRBV7-6 and TRBJ2-2, with 10 nucleotides matching TRBD2. The CDR3 has 16 amino acids. Per the germline V gene, CDR1 is SGHVS and CDR2 is FNYEAQ. V shed 6 bases, J shed 2 bases, and the junction held 6 bases outside the gene matches. DNA for the CDR3: TGTGCCAGCAGTTCAAGCGGGGGGGTAAACACCGGGGAGCTGTTTTTT. This encodes CASSSSGGVNTGELFF.